The sequence of this T cell receptor (beta chain) was determined in a study of blood T cell repertoires in COVID-19. Study context: Acute-phase and convalescent COVID-19 samples originated in the United States, Italy and Spain. Sample material is recorded as cDNA or gDNA derived from T cells, B-cell-depleted T cells, or PBMCs.

How the authors handled the data: Counts of nucleated cells, estimated from reference gene primer amplification, were obtained. Assay used: immunoSEQ multiplex PCR; TCRdb lists only in-frame clones, some missing. V, J and clone size are taken as reported in that table, and D and trimming were inferred from the DNA itself. The sample holds approximately 260,000 clones; over 80% are singletons and the top ten take 3.5% to 5.5%. The TCR was taken from a man in his sixties who had recovered from COVID-19. What was sequenced was peripheral blood.

The CDR3 DNA is TGTGCCAGCAGTGAATATCGTACCGGGACAGGGGACTACAATGAGCAGTTCTTC. Translated: CASSEYRTGTGDYNEQFF. The V call is TRBV25-1, the J call TRBJ2-1; TRBD1 aligns across 10 bases. Germline assignment: CDR1 MGHDK and CDR2 SYGVNS. The CDR3 contains 18 residues. The V segment lost 0 bases and the J segment 3 bases; nucleotides outside the gene matches: 8.